This T cell receptor (beta chain) was identified in a study of blood T cell repertoires in COVID-19. CDR1 and CDR2 from the germline V gene are MNHEY and SMNVEV (reference sequence). The length of the CDR3 is 15 residues. Unmatched junction bases numbered 7, after V lost 5 bases and J lost 0 bases. Produced via immunoSEQ multiplex PCR; TCRdb's table is partial and in-frame only. The sample includes 400,000 to 550,000 clones, around 90% seen only once; the top ten take roughly 1.9%. This chain links TRBV27 with TRBJ2-7, with 7 bases that match TRBD2. Sequencing was carried out using PBMCs or T cells enriched from blood (not recorded which). The source of this sequence is a woman aged 18-29 years with acute COVID-19. CDR3 coding DNA: TGTGCCAGCAGTCAACCGGGCGGGGGCTCCTACGAGCAGTACTTC. It specifies CASSQPGGGSYEQYF.